The following is a TCR beta chain sequence with its context. Its antigen is undetermined. The data derive from a study of graft-versus-host responses after intestinal transplantation. Germline assignment: CDR1 SGHRS and CDR2 YFSETQ. The CDR3 consists of 14 residues. J was trimmed by 0 bases and V by 7 bases; bases with no gene match: 6. Produced via immunoSEQ multiplex PCR; TCRdb's table is partial and in-frame only. In the table there are some 50,000 clones, approximately 84% of which are singletons. Overall study results and limits: GvH clones appeared in recipient marrow, some first in ileum or blood.

V is TRBV5-1 and J is TRBJ2-5; 7 bases are a match to TRBD2. The sample consisted of unstimulated CD4+ T cells sorted from spleen or lymph node cells, taken before transplant. This receptor was taken from a human donor who was the organ donor for an intestinal transplant. Here the CDR3 reads CASRIRGDQETQYF. For the CDR3, the DNA is TGCGCCAGCCGTATTCGGGGGGACCAAGAGACCCAGTACTTC.